The rows below give T cell receptor beta chains drawn from one sample of a study of cytomegalovirus exposure and HLA in healthy donors. TCRdb keeps only in-frame clones here, not all; method: immunoSEQ multiplex PCR. This sample has around 99,000 clones; around 77% occur once, and the top ten carry roughly 3.2%. Specimen: PBMCs. The source of these receptors is a man in his forties or fifties in good health and CMV-seronegative. Each CDR3 is given with its conserved first and last residue. The D gene is left open where the match is weak. Size is stated for part of the rows, as once, few or many counts, or as a class when the clone is expanded.

J,size,V,D,CDR3,DNA
TRBJ2-1,NA,TRBV6-5,TRBD1,CASRRTGGHNEQFF,TGTGCCAGCAGGCGGACAGGGGGTCACAATGAGCAGTTCTTC
TRBJ1-1,NA,TRBV25-1,NA,CASSGTLGTEAFF,TGTGCCAGCAGTGGGACATTGGGTACTGAAGCTTTCTTT
TRBJ2-3,NA,TRBV7-9,NA,CASSFVRGGTDTQYF,TGTGCCAGCAGCTTCGTCAGGGGGGGCACAGATACGCAGTATTTT
TRBJ1-6,NA,TRBV15,TRBD1,CATSGRQGGSPLHF,TGTGCCACCAGCGGCCGACAGGGCGGTTCACCCCTCCACTTT
TRBJ2-2,NA,TRBV10-1,TRBD2,CASSDGGSGTGELFF,TGCGCCAGCAGTGACGGGGGGAGTGGCACCGGGGAGCTGTTTTTT
TRBJ2-3,NA,TRBV7-9,TRBD1,CASSLGTGYTDTQYF,TGTGCCAGCAGCTTAGGGACAGGGTACACAGATACGCAGTATTTT
TRBJ2-1,NA,TRBV7-9,NA,CASSLQDRSSYNEQFF,TGTGCCAGCAGCTTGCAGGACAGAAGCTCCTACAATGAGCAGTTCTTC
TRBJ2-7,few,TRBV6-1,NA,CASSEVGQAEQYF,TGTGCCAGCAGTGAAGTCGGCCAGGCCGAGCAGTACTTC
TRBJ2-7,NA,TRBV11-1,NA,CASSLSRASEYEQYF,TGTGCCAGCAGCTTGTCGAGGGCTAGCGAATACGAGCAGTACTTC
TRBJ1-2,NA,TRBV10-3,TRBD1,CAIRPGQGNYGYTF,TGTGCCATCAGACCGGGACAGGGGAACTATGGCTACACCTTC
TRBJ2-2,NA,TRBV4-2,NA,CASSQVSSSGELFF,TGTGCCAGCAGCCAAGTGTCGTCCTCCGGGGAGCTGTTTTTT
TRBJ2-5,NA,TRBV5-1,TRBD1,CASSEMAGGETQYF,TGCGCCAGCAGCGAGATGGCAGGGGGAGAGACCCAGTACTTC
TRBJ1-5,NA,TRBV30,NA,CAWSVRGRGSNQPQHF,TGTGCCTGGAGTGTACGAGGCAGGGGATCCAATCAGCCCCAGCATTTT
TRBJ2-1,once,TRBV5-4,NA,CASAPPGVYEQFF,TGTGCCAGCGCCCCGCCAGGCGTCTATGAGCAGTTCTTC
TRBJ2-1,NA,TRBV5-8,TRBD2,CASSLGLAGGPAQFF,TGTGCCAGCAGCTTGGGGCTAGCGGGGGGTCCCGCGCAGTTCTTC
TRBJ2-3,NA,TRBV29-1,TRBD1,CSVEGQGASDTQYF,TGCAGCGTAGAGGGACAGGGGGCTTCAGATACGCAGTATTTT
TRBJ1-2,NA,TRBV25-1,NA,CASSEMYHGYTF,TGTGCCAGCAGTGAAATGTATCATGGCTACACCTTC
TRBJ2-6,few,TRBV5-4,NA,CASSHALASSSGANVLTF,TGTGCCAGCAGCCACGCACTTGCTAGCAGTTCTGGGGCCAACGTCCTGACTTTC
TRBJ1-2,few,TRBV6-1,NA,CASRTAYGYTF,TGTGCCAGCAGGACAGCCTATGGCTACACCTTC
TRBJ1-5,NA,TRBV11-2,TRBD1,CASSRTGASNRPQHF,TGTGCCAGCAGCAGGACAGGGGCTAGCAATCGGCCCCAGCATTTT
TRBJ1-2,NA,TRBV5-6,TRBD1,CASSGTGVNYGYTF,TGTGCCAGCAGCGGGACAGGGGTTAACTATGGCTACACCTTC
TRBJ1-3,NA,TRBV9,NA,CASSVLAVSGNTIYF,TGTGCCAGCAGCGTATTGGCTGTCTCTGGAAACACCATATATTTT
TRBJ2-3,NA,TRBV5-1,TRBD2,CASSLDAGGGADTQYF,TGCGCCAGCAGCTTGGATGCGGGGGGTGGCGCAGATACGCAGTATTTT
TRBJ1-5,once,TRBV27,TRBD1,CASSLTGGGQPQHF,TGTGCCAGCAGTTTGACAGGGGGCGGTCAGCCCCAGCATTTT
TRBJ2-7,NA,TRBV6-6,NA,CASSYSISGSSYEQYF,TGTGCCAGCAGTTACTCGATCTCGGGGAGCTCCTACGAGCAGTACTTC
TRBJ2-2,NA,TRBV5-4,TRBD2,CASSSPAGGRTGELFF,TGTGCCAGCAGCTCTCCCGCGGGGGGGCGGACCGGGGAGCTGTTTTTT
TRBJ2-1,NA,TRBV5-1,TRBD1,CASSNQGASYNEQFF,TGCGCCAGCAGCAACCAGGGGGCCTCCTACAATGAGCAGTTCTTC
TRBJ2-7,NA,TRBV5-1,NA,CASSADTPYEQYF,TGCGCCAGCAGCGCGGACACCCCGTACGAGCAGTACTTC
TRBJ2-1,NA,TRBV5-4,NA,CASSFDRGSYNEQFF,TGTGCCAGCAGCTTCGATCGGGGTTCCTACAATGAGCAGTTCTTC
TRBJ2-5,NA,TRBV2,NA,CASSETGSVGETQYF,TGTGCCAGCAGTGAAACCGGGTCAGTAGGAGAGACCCAGTACTTC
TRBJ1-2,NA,TRBV29-1,NA,CSVHGVFGYGYTF,TGCAGCGTCCACGGGGTATTTGGATATGGCTACACCTTC
TRBJ2-7,NA,TRBV28,TRBD2,CASSLKTSGRVEQYF,TGTGCCAGCAGCCTAAAGACTAGCGGTAGGGTCGAGCAGTACTTC
TRBJ1-1,NA,TRBV5-1,NA,CASSFKGQNTEAFF,TGCGCCAGCAGCTTCAAGGGACAGAACACTGAAGCTTTCTTT
TRBJ1-1,NA,TRBV5-1,TRBD1,CASSGTGGTNTEAFF,TGCGCCAGCAGTGGGACAGGGGGCACAAACACTGAAGCTTTCTTT
TRBJ2-7,NA,TRBV5-6,NA,CASSAPGQLYEQYF,TGTGCCAGCAGCGCGCCTGGACAGTTGTACGAGCAGTACTTC
TRBJ1-2,NA,TRBV6-1,NA,CASSGDTWLYGYTF,TGTGCCAGCAGTGGGGACACTTGGCTGTATGGCTACACCTTC
TRBJ2-5,few,TRBV9,NA,CASSVGGYGETQYF,TGTGCCAGCAGCGTTGGGGGGTATGGAGAGACCCAGTACTTC
TRBJ2-2,NA,TRBV28,TRBD1,CASSLSGQGVVAGELFF,TGTGCCAGCAGTTTATCAGGACAGGGGGTAGTAGCCGGGGAGCTGTTTTTT
TRBJ1-6,NA,TRBV6-6,NA,CASSYAELTLHF,TGTGCCAGCAGTTACGCTGAACTCACCCTCCACTTT
TRBJ1-4,NA,TRBV6-1,TRBD1,CASTRQGANEKLFF,TGTGCCAGCACGAGACAGGGGGCTAATGAAAAACTGTTTTTT
TRBJ2-7,NA,TRBV6-5,TRBD2,CASSPGGTSGYEQYF,TGTGCCAGCAGCCCGGGGGGGACTAGCGGCTACGAGCAGTACTTC